This TCR beta chain was obtained from a study of early T cells in non-severe SARS-CoV-2 infection. In the study overall: RNA in bulk from unsorted whole blood was sequenced, and chains were unpaired. Study-wide results and limits: The VDJdb matching leaned toward anti-spike CD8 responses and overlooked private and CD4 specificities.

Individual cDNA molecules received unique molecular identifiers during library preparation. Each CDR3 protein is one row after TCRdb ran MiXCR on the 5' RACE reads. The sample carries tens of thousands of distinct CDR3 sequences, roughly 9% recorded once. A remark on this clonotype: What it binds is unknown.

The sample taken for sequencing was whole blood. This clonotype was obtained from an adult who was a healthcare worker with PCR-confirmed SARS-CoV-2 infection or an uninfected control (not recorded which).

CDR3 loop: CASSSQGARGNEQFF. As DNA, the CDR3 is TGTGCCAGCAGCTCACAGGGGGCGCGGGGCAATGAGCAGTTCTTC. The chain recombines TRBV5-4 with TRBJ2-1, with 9 bases fitting TRBD1. The ends lost 3 bases at V and 6 bases at J; junction bases unmatched: 7. The CDR3 covers 15 residues. CDR1 and CDR2 from the germline V gene are SGHNT and YYREEE (reference sequence).